The T cell receptor beta chain described here comes from a study of T cell clonotyping in hematopoietic cell transplantation. Overall study results and limits: Recipient TCR diversity dropped after transplant; expanded clonotypes rose from day 30 to 180. Few recipient clonotypes overlapped donors; over 95% were de novo at given depth. Cells were unsorted, so CD4 and CD8 contributions were not separated.

Clones were sequenced by immunoSEQ multiplex PCR, and TCRdb holds only the in-frame ones, with some missing. The sample lists about 36,000 clones; 80% to 90% were seen once. Trimming at V came to 0 bases and at J to 4 bases, leaving 5 bases not matched to a gene. The CDR3 runs to 15 residues. CDR1 is SGHRS and CDR2 is YFSETQ in the germline V gene. Worth noting for this clone: The antigen remains undetermined.

The receptor was derived from a woman between 35 and 50 years old in good health. Some clones in this sample may be carry-over from other donors' samples. Source material: peripheral blood mononuclear cells. This sequence joins TRBV5-1 and TRBJ1-1, with 8 bases that match TRBD1. This CDR3 is CASSLDRGSVTEAFF. In DNA form, the CDR3 reads TGCGCCAGCAGCTTGGACAGGGGGTCGGTCACTGAAGCTTTCTTT.